This T cell receptor beta chain was retrieved from a study of blood T cell repertoires in COVID-19. Study information: T cells, B-cell-depleted T cells, or PBMCs provided the cDNA or gDNA that served as material.

The trim removed 0 bases at V and 6 bases at J, leaving 8 bases unmatched. The germline gives CDR1 KGHDR, CDR2 SFDVKD. This CDR3 region has 16 residues. Participants came from about two dozen US areas, aged roughly 18 to 95 years. Original data processing: Researchers report that nucleated cell counts were estimated from reference gene primer amplification. Sequenced by immunoSEQ multiplex PCR; TCRdb stores in-frame clones only, minus some. Clone size and the V and J calls come from that table; the DNA yielded D and trimming. The sample includes 300,000 to 400,000 clones, approximately 86% of them seen just once.

The TCR sequence derives from a woman in her thirties or forties with acute COVID-19. The sample consisted of PBMCs or T cells enriched from blood (not recorded which). The J gene is TRBJ2-7, the V gene TRBV24-1, with 9 bases aligning to TRBD1. The CDR3 nucleotides read TGTGCCACCAGTGATTTGCAGGACAGGGGTTCTTGCGAGCAGTACTTC. Translation: CATSDLQDRGSCEQYF.